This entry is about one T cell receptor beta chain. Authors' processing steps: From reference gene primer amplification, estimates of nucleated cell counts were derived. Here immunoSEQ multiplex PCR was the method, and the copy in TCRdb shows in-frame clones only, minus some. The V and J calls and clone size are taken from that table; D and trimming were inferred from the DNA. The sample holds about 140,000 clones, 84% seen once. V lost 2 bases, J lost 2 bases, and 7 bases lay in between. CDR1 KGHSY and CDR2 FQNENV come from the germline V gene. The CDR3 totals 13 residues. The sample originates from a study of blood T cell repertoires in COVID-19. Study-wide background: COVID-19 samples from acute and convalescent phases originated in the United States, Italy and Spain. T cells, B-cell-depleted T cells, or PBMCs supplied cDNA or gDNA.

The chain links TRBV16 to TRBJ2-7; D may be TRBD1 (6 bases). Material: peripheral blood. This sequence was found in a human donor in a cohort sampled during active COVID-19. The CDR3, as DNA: TGTGCCAGCAGCCAAGGGGGCGCCTACGAGCAGTACTTC. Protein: CASSQGGAYEQYF.